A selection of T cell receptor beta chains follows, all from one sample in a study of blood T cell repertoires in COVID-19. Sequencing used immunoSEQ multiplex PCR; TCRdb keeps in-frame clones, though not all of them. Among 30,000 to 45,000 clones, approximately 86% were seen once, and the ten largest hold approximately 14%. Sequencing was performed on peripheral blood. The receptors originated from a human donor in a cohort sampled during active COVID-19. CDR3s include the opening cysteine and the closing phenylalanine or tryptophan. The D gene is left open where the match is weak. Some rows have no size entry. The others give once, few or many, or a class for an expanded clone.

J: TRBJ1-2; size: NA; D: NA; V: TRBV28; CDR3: CAIKEATLYGYTF; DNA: TGTGCCATAAAGGAGGCGACACTCTATGGCTACACCTTC
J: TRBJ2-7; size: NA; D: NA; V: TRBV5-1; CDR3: CASSPRGWGRYEQYF; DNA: TGCGCCAGCAGCCCCCGGGGTTGGGGGAGGTACGAGCAGTACTTC
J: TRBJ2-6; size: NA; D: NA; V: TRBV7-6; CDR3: CASSFDRRTSGANVLTF; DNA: TGTGCCAGCAGCTTCGACAGGAGAACCTCTGGGGCCAACGTCCTGACTTTC
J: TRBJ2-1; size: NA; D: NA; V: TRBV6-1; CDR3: CASSEAERSSYNEQFF; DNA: TGTGCCAGCAGTGAAGCTGAGCGGAGCTCCTACAATGAGCAGTTCTTC
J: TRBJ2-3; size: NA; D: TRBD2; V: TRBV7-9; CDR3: CASSTASGSTDTQYF; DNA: TGTGCCAGCAGCACCGCTAGCGGGAGCACAGATACGCAGTATTTT
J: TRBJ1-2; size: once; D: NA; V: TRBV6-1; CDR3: CASSEATTALANYGYTF; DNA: TGTGCCAGCAGTGAAGCCACGACAGCCCTCGCTAACTATGGCTACACCTTC
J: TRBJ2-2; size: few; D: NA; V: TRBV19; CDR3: CASSIGSGSSAGELFF; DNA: TGTGCCAGTAGTATAGGAAGCGGATCTTCGGCCGGGGAGCTGTTTTTT
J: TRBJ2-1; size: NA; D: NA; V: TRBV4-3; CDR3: CASSQDRLVAEQFF; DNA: TGCGCCAGCAGCCAAGATCGACTAGTAGCTGAGCAGTTCTTC
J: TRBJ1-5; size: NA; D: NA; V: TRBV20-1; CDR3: CSVGVSQPQHF; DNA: TGCAGTGTCGGGGTTAGTCAGCCCCAGCATTTT
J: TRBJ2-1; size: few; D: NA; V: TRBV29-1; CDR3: CSVKGGGFSSYNEQFF; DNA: TGCAGCGTGAAGGGAGGGGGATTTAGCTCCTACAATGAGCAGTTCTTC
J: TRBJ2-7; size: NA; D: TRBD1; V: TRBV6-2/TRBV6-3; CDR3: CASSYLMTGKAYEQYF; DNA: TGTGCCAGCAGTTACCTTATGACAGGGAAGGCCTACGAGCAGTACTTC
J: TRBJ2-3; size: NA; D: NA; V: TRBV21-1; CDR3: CASSLPRQAESTDTQYF; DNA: TGTGCCAGCAGCCTGCCCCGACAGGCCGAAAGCACAGATACGCAGTATTTT
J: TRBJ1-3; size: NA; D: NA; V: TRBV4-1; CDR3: CASSRVDSSGNTIYF; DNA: TGCGCCAGCAGCCGAGTGGACAGCTCTGGAAACACCATATATTTT
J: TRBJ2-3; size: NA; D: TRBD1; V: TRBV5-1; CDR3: CASSFEQGAGEYF; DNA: TGCGCCAGCAGCTTCGAACAGGGGGCGGGTGAATATTTT
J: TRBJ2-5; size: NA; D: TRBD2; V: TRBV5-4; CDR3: CASSPTTAGGETQYF; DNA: TGTGCCAGCAGCCCTACGACAGCGGGGGGAGAGACCCAGTACTTC
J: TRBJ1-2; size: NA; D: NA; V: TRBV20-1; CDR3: CSAIGQRGYTF; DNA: TGCAGTGCTATAGGACAGAGGGGCTACACCTTC
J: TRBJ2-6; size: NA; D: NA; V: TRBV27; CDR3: CASGLAGANVLTF; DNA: TGTGCCAGTGGGCTTGCTGGGGCCAACGTCCTGACTTTC
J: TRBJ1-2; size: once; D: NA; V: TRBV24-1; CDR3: CATSGRDYGYTF; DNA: TGTGCCACCAGTGGGAGGGACTATGGCTACACCTTC
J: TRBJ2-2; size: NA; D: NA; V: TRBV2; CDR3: CASSDPQGKSVGELFF; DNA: TGTGCCAGCAGTGATCCGCAGGGGAAATCGGTCGGGGAGCTGTTTTTT
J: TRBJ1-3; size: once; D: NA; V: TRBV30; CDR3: CAWSVSGSSGNTIYF; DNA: TGTGCCTGGAGTGTTTCGGGGAGCTCTGGAAACACCATATATTTT
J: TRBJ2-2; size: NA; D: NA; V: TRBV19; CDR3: CASSAYSRDNTGELFF; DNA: TGTGCCAGTAGTGCCTATTCCCGAGATAACACCGGGGAGCTGTTTTTT
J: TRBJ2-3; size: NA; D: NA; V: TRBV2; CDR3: CASSDVADTQYF; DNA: TGTGCCAGCAGTGATGTCGCAGATACGCAGTATTTT
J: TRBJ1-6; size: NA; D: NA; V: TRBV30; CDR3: CAWSVIKAGHSPLHF; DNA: TGTGCCTGGAGTGTAATTAAGGCAGGGCACTCACCCCTCCACTTT
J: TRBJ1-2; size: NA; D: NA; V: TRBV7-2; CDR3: CASSLAGLLGGYTF; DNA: TGTGCCAGCAGCTTAGCCGGACTCCTGGGCGGCTACACCTTC
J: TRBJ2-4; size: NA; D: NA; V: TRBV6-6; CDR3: CASSTEGNIQYF; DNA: TGTGCCAGCAGTACCGAGGGTAACATTCAGTACTTC
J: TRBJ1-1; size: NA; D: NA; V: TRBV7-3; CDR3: CASSPDPDMSTEAFF; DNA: TGTGCCAGCAGCCCCGATCCGGACATGAGCACTGAAGCTTTCTTT
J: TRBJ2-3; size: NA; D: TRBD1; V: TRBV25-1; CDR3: CASSEPGQGLGTDTQYF; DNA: TGTGCCAGCAGTGAACCGGGACAGGGATTGGGCACAGATACGCAGTATTTT
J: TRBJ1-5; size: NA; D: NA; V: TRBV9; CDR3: CAREVGLESNQPQHF; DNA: TGTGCCAGGGAGGTAGGGTTGGAGAGCAATCAGCCCCAGCATTTT
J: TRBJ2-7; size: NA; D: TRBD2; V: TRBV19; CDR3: CASSIERGGLYEQYF; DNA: TGTGCCAGTAGTATTGAGCGGGGGGGGCTCTACGAGCAGTACTTC
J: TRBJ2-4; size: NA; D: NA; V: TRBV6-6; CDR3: CASSYGRGPGGEYF; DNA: TGTGCCAGCAGTTACGGGCGCGGGCCGGGCGGGGAGTACTTC
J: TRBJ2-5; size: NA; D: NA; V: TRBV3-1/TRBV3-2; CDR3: CASSRGATQETQYF; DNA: TGTGCCAGCAGCCGCGGTGCGACCCAAGAGACCCAGTACTTC
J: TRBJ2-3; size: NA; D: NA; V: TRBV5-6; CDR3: CASSSQGLGTDTQYF; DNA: TGTGCCAGCAGCTCCCAGGGACTGGGGACAGATACGCAGTATTTT
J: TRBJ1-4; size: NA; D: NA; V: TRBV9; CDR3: CASSVGAATNEKLFF; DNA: TGTGCCAGCAGCGTAGGGGCAGCAACTAATGAAAAACTGTTTTTT
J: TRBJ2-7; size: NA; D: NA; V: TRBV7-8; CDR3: CASSPGASLSYEQYF; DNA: TGTGCCAGCAGCCCAGGGGCCTCCCTCTCCTACGAGCAGTACTTC
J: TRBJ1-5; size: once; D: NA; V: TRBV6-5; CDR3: CASTMRVPSNQPQHF; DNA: TGTGCCAGCACAATGAGGGTACCTAGCAATCAGCCCCAGCATTTT
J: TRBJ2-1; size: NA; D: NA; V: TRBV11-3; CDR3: CASSLRGPRYNEQFF; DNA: TGTGCCAGCAGCCTGCGGGGGCCGCGTTACAATGAGCAGTTCTTC
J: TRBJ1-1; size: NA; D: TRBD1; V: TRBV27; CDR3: CASSIGQGATEAFF; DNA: TGTGCCAGCAGTATCGGACAGGGTGCCACTGAAGCTTTCTTT
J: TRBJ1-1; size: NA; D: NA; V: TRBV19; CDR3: CATYQLPGRANTEAFF; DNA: TGTGCCACCTACCAGTTACCGGGAAGGGCGAACACTGAAGCTTTCTTT
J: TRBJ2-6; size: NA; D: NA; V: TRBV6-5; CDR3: CASSLTGPGANVLTF; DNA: TGTGCCAGCAGCCTAACAGGGCCCGGGGCCAACGTCCTGACTTTC
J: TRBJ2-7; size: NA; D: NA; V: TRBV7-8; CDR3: CASKNRGGLSSYEQYF; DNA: TGTGCCAGCAAGAACCGAGGAGGGTTGAGCTCCTACGAGCAGTACTTC
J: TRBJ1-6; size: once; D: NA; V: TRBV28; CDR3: CASKGEGYNSPLHF; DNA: TGTGCCAGCAAGGGGGAGGGCTATAATTCACCCCTCCACTTT
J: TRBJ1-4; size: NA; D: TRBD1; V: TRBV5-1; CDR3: CASSYDRGAEKLFF; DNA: TGCGCCAGCAGCTATGACAGGGGGGCTGAAAAACTGTTTTTT
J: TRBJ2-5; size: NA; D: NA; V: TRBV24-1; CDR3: CATSLGTGVETQYF; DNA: TGTGCCACCAGCCTTGGGACGGGGGTAGAGACCCAGTACTTC